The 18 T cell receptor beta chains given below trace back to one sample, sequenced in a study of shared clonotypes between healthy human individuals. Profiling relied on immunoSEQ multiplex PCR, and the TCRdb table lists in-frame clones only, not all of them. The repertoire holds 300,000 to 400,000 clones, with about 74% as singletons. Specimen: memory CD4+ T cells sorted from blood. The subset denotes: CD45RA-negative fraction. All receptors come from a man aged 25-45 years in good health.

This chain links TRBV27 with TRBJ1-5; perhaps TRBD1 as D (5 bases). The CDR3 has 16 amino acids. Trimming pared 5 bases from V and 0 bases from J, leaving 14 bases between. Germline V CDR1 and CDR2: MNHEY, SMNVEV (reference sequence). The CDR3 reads CASSPRGDYSNQPQHF. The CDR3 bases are TGTGCCAGCAGTCCACGGGGGGATTATAGCAATCAGCCCCAGCATTTT.

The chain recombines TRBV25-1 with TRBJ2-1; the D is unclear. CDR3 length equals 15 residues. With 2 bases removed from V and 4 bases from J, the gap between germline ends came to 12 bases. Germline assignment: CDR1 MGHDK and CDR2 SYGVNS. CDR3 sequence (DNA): TGTGCCAGCAGTGAAGTGGCTAGGGAATACAATGAGCAGTTCTTC. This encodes CASSEVAREYNEQFF.

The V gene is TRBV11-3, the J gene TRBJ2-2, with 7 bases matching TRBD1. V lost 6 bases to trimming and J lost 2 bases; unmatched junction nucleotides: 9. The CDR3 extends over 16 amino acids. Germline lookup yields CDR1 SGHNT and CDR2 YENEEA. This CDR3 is CASSFTGALNTGELFF. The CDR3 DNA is TGTGCCAGCAGTTTTACAGGGGCCTTAAACACCGGGGAGCTGTTTTTT.

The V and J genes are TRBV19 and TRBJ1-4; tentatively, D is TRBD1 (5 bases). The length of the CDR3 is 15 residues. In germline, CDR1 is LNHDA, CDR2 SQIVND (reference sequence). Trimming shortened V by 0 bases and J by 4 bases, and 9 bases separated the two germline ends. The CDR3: CASSIDPQGNEKLFF. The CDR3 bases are TGTGCCAGTAGTATAGATCCGCAGGGTAATGAAAAACTGTTTTTT. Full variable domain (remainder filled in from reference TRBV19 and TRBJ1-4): DGGITQSPKYLFRKEGQNVTLSCEQNLNHDAMYWYRQDPGQGLRLIYYSQIVNDFQKGDIAEGYSVSREKKESFPLTVTSAQKNPTAFYLCASSIDPQGNEKLFFGSGTQLSVL.

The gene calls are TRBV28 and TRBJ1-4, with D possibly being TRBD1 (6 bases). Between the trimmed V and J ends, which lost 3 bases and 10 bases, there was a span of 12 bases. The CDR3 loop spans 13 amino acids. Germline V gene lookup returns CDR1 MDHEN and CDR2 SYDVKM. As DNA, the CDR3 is TGTGCCAGCAGTTTCGCAGGGGTAGTAAAACTGTTTTTT. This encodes CASSFAGVVKLFF.

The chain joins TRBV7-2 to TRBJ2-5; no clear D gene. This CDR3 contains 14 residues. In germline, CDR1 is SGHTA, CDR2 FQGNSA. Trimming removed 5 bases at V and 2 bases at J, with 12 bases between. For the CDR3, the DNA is TGTGCCAGCAGCAACTTTTGGGGACAAGAGACCCAGTACTTC. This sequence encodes CASSNFWGQETQYF.

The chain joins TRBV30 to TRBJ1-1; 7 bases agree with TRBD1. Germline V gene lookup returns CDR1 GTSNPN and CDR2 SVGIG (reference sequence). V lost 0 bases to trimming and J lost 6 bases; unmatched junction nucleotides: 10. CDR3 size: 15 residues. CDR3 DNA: TGTGCCTGGAGTGTACCGACAGGGTTGGGCGCTGAAGCTTTCTTT. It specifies CAWSVPTGLGAEAFF.

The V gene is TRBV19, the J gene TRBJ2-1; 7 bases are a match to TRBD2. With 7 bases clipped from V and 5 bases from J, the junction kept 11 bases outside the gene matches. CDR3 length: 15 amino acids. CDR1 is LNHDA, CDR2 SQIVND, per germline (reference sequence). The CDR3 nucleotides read TGTGCCAGTATGGGAGGGGCTAGCGCCCACAATGAGCAGTTCTTC. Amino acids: CASMGGASAHNEQFF. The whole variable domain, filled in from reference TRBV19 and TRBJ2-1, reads DGGITQSPKYLFRKEGQNVTLSCEQNLNHDAMYWYRQDPGQGLRLIYYSQIVNDFQKGDIAEGYSVSREKKESFPLTVTSAQKNPTAFYLCASMGGASAHNEQFFGPGTRLTVL.

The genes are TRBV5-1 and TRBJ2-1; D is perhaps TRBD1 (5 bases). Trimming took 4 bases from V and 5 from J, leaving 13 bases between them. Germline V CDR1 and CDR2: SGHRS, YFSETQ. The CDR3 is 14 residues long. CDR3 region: CASSPLPDNNEQFF. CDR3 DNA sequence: TGCGCCAGCAGCCCCCTGCCGGACAACAATGAGCAGTTCTTC.

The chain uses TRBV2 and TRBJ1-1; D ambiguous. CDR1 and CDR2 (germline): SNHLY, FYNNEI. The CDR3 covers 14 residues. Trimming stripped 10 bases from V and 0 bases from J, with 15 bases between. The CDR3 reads CATSVRILNTEAFF. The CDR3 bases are TGTGCCACCTCGGTCCGGATCTTGAACACTGAAGCTTTCTTT.

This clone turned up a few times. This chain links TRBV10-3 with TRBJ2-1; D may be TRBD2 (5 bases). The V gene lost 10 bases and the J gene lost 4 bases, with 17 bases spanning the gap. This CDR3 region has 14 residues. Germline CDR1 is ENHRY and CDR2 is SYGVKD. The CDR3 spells CATTREPGYNEQFF. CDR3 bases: TGTGCCACCACACGAGAGCCGGGGTACAATGAGCAGTTCTTC.

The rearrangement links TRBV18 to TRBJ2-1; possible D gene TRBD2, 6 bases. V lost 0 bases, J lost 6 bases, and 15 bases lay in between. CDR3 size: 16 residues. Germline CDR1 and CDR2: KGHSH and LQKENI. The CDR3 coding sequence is TGTGCCAGCTCACCACCCGCGCGGGGAAAGGTCAATGAGCAGTTCTTC. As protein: CASSPPARGKVNEQFF.

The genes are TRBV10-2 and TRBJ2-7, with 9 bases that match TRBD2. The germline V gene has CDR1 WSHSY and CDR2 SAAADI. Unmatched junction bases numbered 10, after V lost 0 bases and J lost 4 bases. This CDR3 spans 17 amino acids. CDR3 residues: CASSESGIGSGSYEQYF. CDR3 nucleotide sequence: TGCGCCAGCAGTGAGTCTGGGATTGGTAGCGGGAGTTACGAGCAGTACTTC.

CDR3 DNA: TGCGCCAGCAGTGGACAGATTCGAGATACGCAGTATTTT. It yields the protein CASSGQIRDTQYF. This chain joins TRBV10-1 and TRBJ2-3, with a possible D match to TRBD1 (5 bases). The CDR3 consists of 13 residues. V shed 4 bases and J shed 5 bases, with 10 bases lying between them. Germline V gene lookup returns CDR1 WNHNN and CDR2 SYGVQD (reference sequence).

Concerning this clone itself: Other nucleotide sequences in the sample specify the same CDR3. CDR3 protein: CASSLGLAGDEQYF. In DNA form, the CDR3 reads TGTGCCAGCAGCTTGGGACTAGCGGGAGATGAGCAGTACTTC. The chain carries TRBV7-9 and TRBJ2-7; 14 nucleotides line up with TRBD2. The CDR3 is made up of 14 amino acids. The V segment lost 3 bases and the J segment 7 bases; nucleotides outside the gene matches: 2. Germline assignment: CDR1 SEHNR and CDR2 FQNEAQ (reference sequence).

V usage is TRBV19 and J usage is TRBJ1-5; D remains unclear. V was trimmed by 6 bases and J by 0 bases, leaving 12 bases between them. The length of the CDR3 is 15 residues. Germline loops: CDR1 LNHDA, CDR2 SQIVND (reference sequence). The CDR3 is CASRPDGNSNQPQHF. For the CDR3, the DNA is TGTGCCAGTAGGCCGGACGGGAATAGCAATCAGCCCCAGCATTTT.

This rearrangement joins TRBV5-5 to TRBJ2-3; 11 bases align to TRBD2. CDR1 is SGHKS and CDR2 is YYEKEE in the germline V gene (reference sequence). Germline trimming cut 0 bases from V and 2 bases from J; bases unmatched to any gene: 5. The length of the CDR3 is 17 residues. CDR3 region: CASSLVATSGDTDTQYF. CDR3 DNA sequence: TGTGCCAGCAGCTTGGTCGCGACTAGCGGGGACACAGATACGCAGTATTTT.

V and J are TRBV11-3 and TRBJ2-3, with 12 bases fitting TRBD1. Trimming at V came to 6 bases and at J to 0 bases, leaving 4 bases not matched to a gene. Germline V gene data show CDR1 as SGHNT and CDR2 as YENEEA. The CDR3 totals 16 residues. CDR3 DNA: TGTGCCAGCAGTCCGGGACAGGGGGCTAGCACAGATACGCAGTATTTT. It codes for CASSPGQGASTDTQYF.